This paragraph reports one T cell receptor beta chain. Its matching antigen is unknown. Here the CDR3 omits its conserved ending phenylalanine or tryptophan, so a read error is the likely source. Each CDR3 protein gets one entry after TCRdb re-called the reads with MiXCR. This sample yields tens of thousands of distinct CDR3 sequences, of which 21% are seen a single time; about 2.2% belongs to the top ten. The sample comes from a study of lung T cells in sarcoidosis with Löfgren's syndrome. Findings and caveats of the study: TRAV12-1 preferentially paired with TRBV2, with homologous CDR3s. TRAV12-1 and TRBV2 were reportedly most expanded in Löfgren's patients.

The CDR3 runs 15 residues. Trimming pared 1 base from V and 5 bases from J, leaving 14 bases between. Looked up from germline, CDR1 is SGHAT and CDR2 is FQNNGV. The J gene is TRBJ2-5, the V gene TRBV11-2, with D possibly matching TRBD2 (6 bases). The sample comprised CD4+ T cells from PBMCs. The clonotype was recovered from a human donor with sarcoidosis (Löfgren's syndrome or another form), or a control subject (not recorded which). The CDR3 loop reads CASSLGGGAVETQYL. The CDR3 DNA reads TGTGCCAGCAGCTTAGGGGGAGGCGCTGTGGAGACCCAGTACCTC.